This is a list of T cell receptor beta chains from one sample in a study of blood T cells in healthy people across ages. TCRdb reanalysed the 5' RACE reads using MiXCR and keeps one entry per CDR3 protein. The sample has approximately 1,100,000 distinct CDR3 sequences, under 45% seen once. Input material: blood. Source of these receptors: a woman aged 60-75 years in good health. Both conserved end residues are part of each CDR3. D genes are given only for firm matches. Not every row has a clone size; where given, it reads once, few, many or a size class.

.,TRBJ1-2,TRBV29-1,few,TGCAGCGTTGCGACTAGTGACTATGGCTACACCTTC,CSVATSDYGYTF
TRBD2,TRBJ2-2,TRBV9,.,TGTGCCAGCAGCGTATCTAGCGGGAGCCCAGGTGCCGGGGAGCTGTTTTTT,CASSVSSGSPGAGELFF
.,TRBJ2-7,TRBV3-1,.,TGTGCCAGCAGCCGCTGGGACGAAGCCTACGAGCAGTACTTC,CASSRWDEAYEQYF
TRBD2,TRBJ2-1,TRBV29-1,.,TGCAGCGTTTCGAGGGGCCTGAGGGAGGGGTTCTTC,CSVSRGLREGFF
TRBD1,TRBJ2-1,TRBV29-1,many,TGCAGCGTTGACGGAGTCGACAGGGCGCCCCACAATGAGCAGTTCTTC,CSVDGVDRAPHNEQFF
.,TRBJ1-1,TRBV27,few,TGTGCCAGCAGTCCAACCACGACAGCAGTTGGAGCTGAAGCTTTCTTT,CASSPTTTAVGAEAFF
TRBD1,TRBJ2-5,TRBV14,.,TGTGCCAGCAGCCAATGGACAGGCGGAGTGGAGACCCAGTACTTC,CASSQWTGGVETQYF
TRBD2,TRBJ2-1,TRBV5-1,few,TGCGCCAGCAGCCCGATGACTAGCGGGAGGTCGAATGAGCAGTTCTTC,CASSPMTSGRSNEQFF
.,TRBJ1-1,TRBV11-2,.,TGTGCCAGCAGCTCCGCGGACGGGGGCACTGAAGCTTTCTTT,CASSSADGGTEAFF
.,TRBJ2-5,TRBV4-2,.,TGTGCCAGCAGCCAAGGTCGGGGTTGGGAGACCCAGTACTTC,CASSQGRGWETQYF
.,TRBJ1-1,TRBV29-1,.,TGCGGCGCATTTATAGGGGGTGCGAACACTGAAGCTTTCTTT,CGAFIGGANTEAFF
TRBD2,TRBJ2-7,TRBV30,.,TGTGCCTGGCAGCGGGACGCCTACGAGCAGTACTTC,CAWQRDAYEQYF
TRBD2,TRBJ2-7,TRBV2,.,TGTGCCAGCAGTGACCCAGCGGGAAGCTCCTACGAGCAGTACTTC,CASSDPAGSSYEQYF
.,TRBJ2-1,TRBV4-1,.,TGCGCCAGCAGCCAAGGAGGGACATTTACCTACAATGAGCAGTTCTTC,CASSQGGTFTYNEQFF
TRBD1,TRBJ1-2,TRBV5-8,.,TGTGCCAGCAGAACAGGGGAGGGGCGAAGCGGCTATGGCTACACCTTC,CASRTGEGRSGYGYTF
.,TRBJ2-7,TRBV7-9,.,TGTGCCAGCAGCCTCCTGGGTGCCCTAGGGCCCTACGAGCAGTACTTC,CASSLLGALGPYEQYF
TRBD1,TRBJ1-5,TRBV2,.,TGTGCCAGCAGTGAAGCTCAGGGGGCAACCCACAATCAGCCCCAGCATTTT,CASSEAQGATHNQPQHF
.,TRBJ2-6,TRBV27,.,TGTGCCACCAGCTCCTTTGACAAGTTGGCCAACGTCCTGACTTTC,CATSSFDKLANVLTF
.,TRBJ2-5,TRBV5-1,.,TGCGCCAGAAGCCAAACACAAGAGACCCAGTACTTC,CARSQTQETQYF
TRBD1,TRBJ2-3,TRBV9,once,TGTGCCAGCAGCGAGGGACAGGGGAAGGGGACAGATACGCAGTATTTT,CASSEGQGKGTDTQYF
TRBD1,TRBJ2-7,TRBV5-6,once,TGTGCCACCAGGGGACAGGGAGTTAACGAGCAGTACTTC,CATRGQGVNEQYF
.,TRBJ2-5,TRBV21-1,.,TGTGCCAGCAGCAAAGTGGGACAGCACAATGAGCAGTACTTC,CASSKVGQHNEQYF
TRBD1,TRBJ2-7,TRBV10-3,.,TGTGCCATCAGTGGACAGGGTGACTCCTACGAGCAGTACTTC,CAISGQGDSYEQYF
.,TRBJ2-1,TRBV18,few,TGTGCCAGCTCACCATTGGGGGTCCCTAGCTCCTACAATGAGCAGTTCTTC,CASSPLGVPSSYNEQFF
TRBD2,TRBJ2-2,TRBV20-1,.,TGCAGTGCTGCTCCCACTAGCGGGTATACCGGGGAGCTGTTTTTT,CSAAPTSGYTGELFF
.,TRBJ1-2,TRBV4-1,.,TGCGCCAGCAGTCAGGGACGGGGGGCTGACTATGGCTACACCTTC,CASSQGRGADYGYTF
.,TRBJ2-6,TRBV5-1,.,TGCGCCAGCAGGATGATGGGGAACTCCGGGGCCAACGTCCTGACTTTC,CASRMMGNSGANVLTF
TRBD1,TRBJ1-4,TRBV2,.,TGTGCCAGTAGCGTAGCAGGGGGCTACGAAAAACTGTTTTTT,CASSVAGGYEKLFF
.,TRBJ1-4,TRBV20-1,.,TGCAGTGCTAGAGAGGAGTCAGGAATTAATGAAAAACTGTTTTTT,CSAREESGINEKLFF
.,TRBJ2-5,TRBV7-2,.,TGTGCCAGCAGCTTAGTTCTCGGGACCTACAATGAGCAGTACTTC,CASSLVLGTYNEQYF
TRBD2,TRBJ2-7,TRBV12-3/TRBV12-4,few,TGTGCCAGCTTGCCAAATGGGTTGGGACTAGCGGGATTATACGAGCAGTACTTC,CASLPNGLGLAGLYEQYF
TRBD1,TRBJ2-5,TRBV7-3,few,TGTGCCAGCCAAAGACAGGGAACCCAAGAGACCCAGTACTTC,CASQRQGTQETQYF
.,TRBJ2-3,TRBV3-1,.,TGTGCCAGCAGCCACGCACCGGGCAGGCGTAGCACAGATACGCAGTATTTT,CASSHAPGRRSTDTQYF
TRBD1,TRBJ2-7,TRBV7-2,many,TGTGCCAGCAGCTTGGGACAGGGTCTAGAGCAGTACTTC,CASSLGQGLEQYF
.,TRBJ2-7,TRBV5-1,.,TGCGCCGGCAGCTACGATCCCGGCTCCGACGAGCAGTACTTC,CAGSYDPGSDEQYF
.,TRBJ2-3,TRBV12-3/TRBV12-4,.,TGTGCCAGCAGTTTAGGGCAGAAGACAGATACGCAGTATTTT,CASSLGQKTDTQYF
.,TRBJ2-5,TRBV24-1,.,TGTGCCACCAGTGCCGCGGACAGCGAGACCCAGTACTTC,CATSAADSETQYF
.,TRBJ2-3,TRBV2,few,TGTGCCAGCAGGAGAGCCGTCTCCGATACGCAGTATTTT,CASRRAVSDTQYF
TRBD1,TRBJ2-1,TRBV29-1,.,TGCAGCGCCCGGGACAGGGGGAGCAATGAGCAGTTCTTC,CSARDRGSNEQFF
TRBD1,TRBJ2-3,TRBV10-1,.,TGCGCCAGTGCCGGGACAGGGGACCTCACAGATACGCAGTATTTT,CASAGTGDLTDTQYF
.,TRBJ2-1,TRBV27,.,TGTGCCGGCCGGACATGGGGGAATGAGCAGTTCTTC,CAGRTWGNEQFF
.,TRBJ2-7,TRBV11-2,.,TGTGCCAGCAGCTTAGAGGATGGGAGATCCTACGAGCAGTACTTC,CASSLEDGRSYEQYF